This T cell receptor (beta chain) was profiled in a study of cytomegalovirus exposure and HLA in healthy donors. The wider study: Around 89 million unique TCRs from HLA-typed donors made up an early data release.

This CDR3 region has 16 residues. Germline V gene sequence: CDR1 SSHAT, CDR2 FNYEAQ (reference sequence). Study-wide points: Researchers reported in a later analysis that a missense DCLRE1C variant was tied to TCR beta V- and J-gene trimming. The listing of roughly 160 TCR beta chains classed them as cytomegalovirus-associated.

Researchers ran the PCR with 60 Vbeta and 13 Jbeta primers. Only in-frame clones appear in the TCRdb table, and some are missing; sequencing was by immunoSEQ multiplex PCR. The sample lists approximately 170,000 clones; 85% were seen once. About this clone itself: What it binds is unknown. At one boundary the junction diverges from the germline segment, which might be a read error.

Sequenced input: PBMCs. The source is a boy between 2 and 10 years old in good health and CMV-seronegative. The V and J genes are TRBV7-7 and TRBJ2-3; TRBD1 is a possible D gene (6 bases). CDR3 region: CASRPGWGRDTDTQYF. For the CDR3, the DNA is TGTGCTAGCAGGCCAGGGTGGGGGCGCGACACAGATACGCAGTATTTT.